The 20 T cell receptor beta chains presented below share a single source sample, sequenced in a study of CD4+ T cells in melanoma. TCRdb's table, derived via immunoSEQ multiplex PCR, lists solely in-frame clones and lacks some. The table lists approximately 12,000 clones, 67% of them singletons, with roughly an eighth in the top ten. Sequencing was performed on cells from a culture (not recorded whether cultured in vitro). These receptor sequences come from a human donor with melanoma.

This chain connects TRBV9 to TRBJ1-2, with D perhaps TRBD1 (5 bases). The CDR3 is 13 residues long. Between the trimmed V and J ends, which lost 0 bases and 4 bases, there was a span of 7 bases. Germline values: CDR1 SGDLS, CDR2 YYNGEE. This CDR3 is CASSVDGGYGYTF. CDR3 sequence (DNA): TGTGCCAGCAGCGTAGACGGGGGCTATGGCTACACCTTC.

The chain links TRBV6-1 to TRBJ2-5; D may be TRBD1 or TRBD2 (5 bases each). This CDR3 spans 13 amino acids. V dropped 6 bases and J dropped 5 bases, with 13 bases sitting between them. Germline-derived CDR1 and CDR2 are MNHNS and SASEGT. The CDR3 sequence is CASSGVYRETQYF. Written as DNA, the CDR3 is TGTGCCAGCAGCGGGGTCTACAGGGAGACCCAGTACTTC.

V usage is TRBV6-5 and J usage is TRBJ2-1; D possibly corresponds to TRBD2 (6 bases). The germline gives CDR1 MNHEY, CDR2 SVGAGI. V was cut by 0 bases and J by 4 bases, with 13 bases left in between. This CDR3 region has 16 residues. The CDR3 bases are TGTGCCAGCAGTTACTCGAGGCGGGGAGATTACAATGAGCAGTTCTTC. This sequence encodes CASSYSRRGDYNEQFF.

In its sample, this clone was seen a few times. The same CDR3 arises from other DNA sequences in this sample as well. The chain combines TRBV6-5 with TRBJ2-7, with 7 bases lining up with TRBD2. CDR3 length: 15 amino acids. The junction had 6 bases not matched to a gene; V was cut back by 0 bases and J by 4 bases. Germline V gives CDR1 MNHEY, CDR2 SVGAGI. This CDR3 reads CASSYSPQGGYEQYF. In DNA, the CDR3 is TGTGCCAGCAGTTACTCGCCCCAGGGAGGGTACGAGCAGTACTTC.

The V and J genes are TRBV6-5 and TRBJ1-1; a weak D match, TRBD1 (5 bases). The CDR3 runs to 13 residues. Germline V gene lookup returns CDR1 MNHEY and CDR2 SVGAGI. Trimming pared 6 bases from V and 5 bases from J, leaving 13 bases between. The CDR3 region is CASRTPKGTEAFF. The CDR3 DNA reads TGTGCCAGCAGGACACCTAAGGGGACTGAAGCTTTCTTT.

This clone is labeled medium-sized. The rearrangement uses TRBV30 and TRBJ2-6; 8 bases line up with TRBD1. Germline trimming cut 2 bases from V and 0 bases from J; bases unmatched to any gene: 6. There are 17 residues in the CDR3. Germline-derived CDR1 and CDR2 are GTSNPN and SVGIG (reference sequence). The CDR3 loop is CAWSRDRSSSGANVLTF. As DNA, the CDR3 is TGTGCCTGGAGTCGGGACAGGTCATCCTCTGGGGCCAACGTCCTGACTTTC. Together with reference TRBV30 and TRBJ2-6, the CDR3 gives the full variable domain: SQTIHQWPATLVQPVGSPLSLECTVEGTSNPNLYWYRQAAGRGLQLLFYSVGIGQISSEVPQNLSASRPQDRQFILSSKKLLLSDSGFYLCAWSRDRSSSGANVLTFGAGSRLTVL.

This chain joins TRBV15 and TRBJ1-3, with D unresolved. CDR1 is LNHNV and CDR2 is YYDKDF in the germline V gene (reference sequence). The CDR3 loop spans 15 amino acids. V lost 3 bases, J lost 2 bases, and 11 bases lay in between. The CDR3 loop reads CATSRLIGPGNTIYF. Here the CDR3 DNA reads TGTGCCACCAGCAGGTTGATAGGGCCTGGAAACACCATATATTTT.

The rearrangement links TRBV2 to TRBJ1-5; the D gene is possibly TRBD1 (5 bases). V lost 6 bases and J 0 bases, leaving 21 bases between the germline ends. The V gene's germline CDR1 is SNHLY and CDR2 FYNNEI. The length of the CDR3 is 18 residues. CDR3 amino acids: CASSGASGMGYSNQPQHF. Written as DNA, the CDR3 is TGTGCCAGCAGCGGGGCGTCCGGTATGGGATATAGCAATCAGCCCCAGCATTTT.

This chain links TRBV9 with TRBJ2-7; D may be TRBD1 (6 bases). CDR1 is SGDLS and CDR2 is YYNGEE in the germline V gene. V lost 4 bases and J 6 bases, leaving 20 bases between the germline ends. The CDR3 covers 15 residues. The CDR3 DNA reads TGTGCCAGCAGCCCTGGGGGTGGGGGCGTATCCGAGCAGTACTTC. It encodes CASSPGGGGVSEQYF.

The DNA for the CDR3 is TGCGCCAGCAGCTCCCGGCAGGGAAGAGATACGCAGTATTTT. Protein sequence: CASSSRQGRDTQYF. The chain uses TRBV5-1 and TRBJ2-3; a weak D match, TRBD1 (5 bases). Germline V gene sequence: CDR1 SGHRS, CDR2 YFSETQ. This CDR3 is built from 14 residues. Trimming shortened V by 3 bases and J by 5 bases, and 13 bases separated the two germline ends.

The V call is TRBV5-1, the J call TRBJ2-7, with D possibly matching TRBD2 (5 bases). The germline V gene has CDR1 SGHRS and CDR2 YFSETQ. The CDR3 extends over 16 amino acids. Trimming left V 4 bases short and J 0 bases short, with 17 bases between. The CDR3 nucleotides are TGCGCCAGCAGCCCCGTTCGGGGTCGTTTCTCCTACGAGCAGTACTTC. Its translation: CASSPVRGRFSYEQYF.

J is TRBJ1-6 and V is TRBV4-1; no definite D call. The CDR3 covers 17 residues. V lost 4 bases to trimming and J lost 7 bases, with 20 bases between them. Germline CDR1 is MGHRA and CDR2 is YSYEKL. In nucleotides, the CDR3 is TGCGCCAGCAGCCGACCGCTACGGGGAGGTAGAAATTCACCCCTCCACTTT. The encoded protein is CASSRPLRGGRNSPLHF.

This chain links TRBV19 with TRBJ2-3; 7 bases are shared with TRBD2. CDR3 length: 14 residues. CDR1 LNHDA and CDR2 SQIVND come from the germline V gene (reference sequence). V trimming: 6 bases; J trimming: 2 bases; junction bases outside the gene matches: 5. The CDR3 sequence is CASRAGGNTDTQYF. DNA of the CDR3: TGTGCCAGTAGGGCCGGGGGGAACACAGATACGCAGTATTTT.

The V gene is TRBV29-1, the J gene TRBJ1-2, with a weak D call TRBD1 (5 bases). V was trimmed by 8 bases and J by 11 bases, leaving 21 bases between them. The CDR3 is 12 amino acids. Looked up from germline, CDR1 is SQVTM and CDR2 is ANQGSEA. The CDR3 protein is CSLRGSGDFYTF. For the CDR3, the DNA is TGCAGCCTCCGGGGGTCGGGGGACTTTTACACCTTC. Supplemented by reference TRBV29-1 and TRBJ1-2, the full variable domain reads SAVISQKPSRDICQRGTSLTIQCQVDSQVTMMFWYRQQPGQSLTLIATANQGSEATYESGFVIDKFPISRPNLTFSTLTVSNMSPEDSSIYLCSLRGSGDFYTFGSGTRLTVV.

The chain links TRBV18 to TRBJ1-4, with TRBD1 matching 7 bases. The CDR3 extends over 13 amino acids. The ends lost 9 bases at V and 5 bases at J; junction bases unmatched: 6. CDR1 KGHSH and CDR2 LQKENI come from the germline V gene. CDR3 protein: CASQQGLNEKLFF. CDR3 sequence (DNA): TGTGCCAGTCAACAGGGGCTCAATGAAAAACTGTTTTTT.

This clone showed up just once. This chain connects TRBV11-1 to TRBJ1-2; TRBD1 is a possible D gene (5 bases). V lost 1 base, J lost 8 bases, and 17 bases lay in between. The CDR3 totals 15 residues. Looked up from germline, CDR1 is SGHAT and CDR2 is FQDESV (reference sequence). The CDR3 loop is CASSLDIMGRGGYTF. CDR3 DNA: TGTGCCAGCAGCTTAGATATCATGGGACGAGGGGGCTACACCTTC.

The chain carries TRBV2 and TRBJ1-4; possible D gene TRBD1, 6 bases. The CDR3 contains 14 residues. The germline V and J ends were trimmed by 5 bases and 3 bases, with 10 bases remaining between them. Per germline, CDR1 SNHLY and CDR2 FYNNEI. The CDR3 protein is CASSRGRANEKLFF. As DNA, the CDR3 is TGTGCCAGCAGTCGGGGGCGGGCTAATGAAAAACTGTTTTTT.

V and J are TRBV29-1 and TRBJ1-1, with D hard to call. CDR1 SQVTM and CDR2 ANQGSEA come from the germline V gene. V was trimmed by 8 bases and J by 6 bases, leaving 16 bases between them. The CDR3 loop spans 12 amino acids. CDR3 in DNA: TGCAGCACCACCCGGGGAGGCGCTGAAGCTTTCTTT. This encodes CSTTRGGAEAFF.

The chain recombines TRBV6-1 with TRBJ2-2; 9 bases fit TRBD2. V dropped 8 bases and J dropped 4; count of bases not matched to a gene: 14. Germline V lookup: CDR1 MNHNS, CDR2 SASEGT. The CDR3 spans 17 residues. CDR3 sequence reads: CASGEDLAGGPTGELFF. The CDR3 region has the DNA TGTGCCAGCGGGGAAGATCTGGCGGGGGGGCCCACCGGGGAGCTGTTTTTT.

J is TRBJ2-7 and V is TRBV4-3; the D call may be TRBD1 or TRBD2 (5 bases each). The CDR3 runs to 16 residues. Deletions cut 1 base from V and 0 bases from J, with 13 bases between. Germline lookup yields CDR1 LGHNA and CDR2 YSLEER. CDR3: CASSQVPGTYSYEQYF. The CDR3 DNA sequence: TGCGCCAGCAGCCAAGTTCCCGGGACGTACTCCTACGAGCAGTACTTC.